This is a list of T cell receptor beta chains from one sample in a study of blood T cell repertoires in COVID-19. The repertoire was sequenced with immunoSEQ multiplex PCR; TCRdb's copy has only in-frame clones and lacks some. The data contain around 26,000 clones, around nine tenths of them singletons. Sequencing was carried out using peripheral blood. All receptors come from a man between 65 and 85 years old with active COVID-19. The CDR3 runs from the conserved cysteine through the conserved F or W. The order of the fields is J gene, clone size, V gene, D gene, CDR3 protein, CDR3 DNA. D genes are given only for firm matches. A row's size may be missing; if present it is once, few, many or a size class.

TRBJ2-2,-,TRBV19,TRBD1,CASRKDRANTGELFF,TGTGCCAGTAGAAAGGACAGGGCGAACACCGGGGAGCTGTTTTTT
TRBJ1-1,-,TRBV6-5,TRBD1,CASKTGGDTEAFF,TGTGCCAGCAAGACAGGGGGCGACACTGAAGCTTTCTTT
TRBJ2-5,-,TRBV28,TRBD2,CASSLTSTGLVRETQYF,TGTGCCAGCAGTCTCACTTCAACTGGACTAGTTAGAGAGACCCAGTACTTC
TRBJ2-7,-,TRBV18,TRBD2,CASSPQASGGSYEQYF,TGTGCCAGCTCACCACAAGCTAGCGGGGGTTCCTACGAGCAGTACTTC
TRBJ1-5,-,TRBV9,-,CASSLREEQPQHF,TGTGCCAGCAGCCTCAGGGAAGAACAGCCCCAGCATTTT
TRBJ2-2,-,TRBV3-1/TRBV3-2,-,CASSRGTNTGELFF,TGTGCCAGCAGTCGGGGTACGAACACCGGGGAGCTGTTTTTT
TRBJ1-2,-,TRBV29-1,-,CSVVGGYYGYTF,TGCAGCGTTGTTGGCGGCTACTATGGCTACACCTTC
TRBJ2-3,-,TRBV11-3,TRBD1,CASSLRGAGGYDTQYF,TGTGCCAGCAGCCTACGCGGGGCAGGGGGCTATGATACGCAGTATTTT
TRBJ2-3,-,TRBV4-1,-,CASSQVSGTDTQYF,TGCGCCAGCAGCCAAGTTTCGGGGACAGATACGCAGTATTTT
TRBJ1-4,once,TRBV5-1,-,CASSLASTGGEKLFF,TGCGCCAGCAGCTTGGCCTCGACAGGTGGGGAAAAACTGTTTTTT
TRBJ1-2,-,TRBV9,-,CASNPTEGGDYGYTF,TGTGCCAGCAATCCAACCGAGGGCGGAGACTATGGCTACACCTTC
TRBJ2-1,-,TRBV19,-,CASQIHRSYNEQFF,TGTGCCAGCCAGATACACCGCTCCTACAATGAGCAGTTCTTC
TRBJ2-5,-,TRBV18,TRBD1,CASSPLLGQGGQETQYF,TGTGCCAGCTCACCCCTTTTGGGACAGGGAGGACAAGAGACCCAGTACTTC
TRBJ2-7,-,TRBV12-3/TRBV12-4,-,CASGTGSAYEQYF,TGTGCCAGCGGAACAGGGAGCGCCTACGAGCAGTACTTC
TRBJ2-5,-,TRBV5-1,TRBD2,CASSPERGGGETQYF,TGCGCCAGCAGCCCCGAGCGGGGGGGCGGGGAGACCCAGTACTTC
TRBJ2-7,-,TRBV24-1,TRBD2,CATSDLRRDYPNEQYF,TGTGCCACCAGTGATTTGCGCCGGGACTATCCCAACGAGCAGTACTTC
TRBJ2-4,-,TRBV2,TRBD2,CASSEAGRDNIQYF,TGTGCCAGCAGTGAAGCAGGGAGGGATAACATTCAGTACTTC
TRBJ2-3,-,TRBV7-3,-,CASSLSPRDTQYF,TGTGCCAGCAGCTTAAGTCCGCGGGATACGCAGTATTTT
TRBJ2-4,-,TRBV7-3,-,CASSPRGSGFGKNIQYF,TGTGCCAGCTCCCCCAGGGGTTCTGGATTTGGCAAAAACATTCAGTACTTC
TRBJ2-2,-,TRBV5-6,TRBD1,CASSLGQGITGELFF,TGTGCCAGCAGCTTAGGACAGGGAATCACCGGGGAGCTGTTTTTT
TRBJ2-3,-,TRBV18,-,CASSPSAQDTQYF,TGTGCCAGCTCACCATCCGCACAGGATACGCAGTATTTT
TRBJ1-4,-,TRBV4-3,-,CASSQEGTGVQANEKLFF,TGCGCCAGCAGCCAAGAGGGTACGGGTGTACAGGCTAATGAAAAACTGTTTTTT
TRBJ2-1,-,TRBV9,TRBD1,CASSRRPGQGDEQFF,TGTGCCAGCAGTCGTAGACCGGGACAGGGAGATGAGCAGTTCTTC
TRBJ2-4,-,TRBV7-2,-,CASSLVGGAKNIQYF,TGTGCCAGCAGCTTAGTGGGGGGAGCCAAAAACATTCAGTACTTC
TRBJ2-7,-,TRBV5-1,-,CASSLGQDVSEQYF,TGCGCCAGCAGCTTGGGACAGGACGTCTCCGAGCAGTACTTC
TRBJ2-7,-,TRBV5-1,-,CASSLGQGGYEQYF,TGCGCCAGCAGCTTGGGTCAGGGAGGCTACGAGCAGTACTTC
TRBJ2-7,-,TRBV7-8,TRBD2,CASSARVAGGPEQYF,TGTGCCAGCAGCGCCCGGGTAGCGGGGGGCCCCGAGCAGTACTTC
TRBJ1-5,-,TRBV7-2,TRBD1,CASSLAGTGTGLPQHF,TGTGCCAGCAGCTTAGCGGGGACAGGGACGGGATTGCCCCAGCATTTT
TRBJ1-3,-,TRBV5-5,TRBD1,CASSLGQGRFGNTIYF,TGTGCCAGCAGCTTGGGACAGGGAAGATTTGGAAACACCATATATTTT
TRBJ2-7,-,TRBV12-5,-,CASGLVVRPDYEQYF,TGTGCTAGTGGTTTGGTAGTGAGGCCCGACTACGAGCAGTACTTC
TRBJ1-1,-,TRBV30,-,CAWSPLGSEAFF,TGTGCCTGGAGCCCCCTCGGTTCGGAAGCTTTCTTT
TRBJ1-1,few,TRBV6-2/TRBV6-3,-,CASSSKLEAFF,TGTGCCAGCAGTTCCAAGCTTGAAGCTTTCTTT